One T cell receptor (beta chain) is described in this entry. The assay was immunoSEQ multiplex PCR, and TCRdb's table has in-frame clones only and misses some. The sample lists approximately 320,000 clones; around nine tenths were seen once. This specimen belongs to a study of blood T cell repertoires in COVID-19. The CDR3 is 15 amino acids. CDR1 is LNHDA and CDR2 is SQIVND in the germline V gene (reference sequence). The germline V and J ends were trimmed by 5 bases and 0 bases, with 13 bases remaining between them. This receptor was obtained from a man aged 55 to 70 who had recovered from COVID-19. The sequenced sample was PBMCs or T cells enriched from blood (not recorded which). The chain is built from TRBV19 and TRBJ1-1; the D gene is possibly TRBD1 (5 bases). CDR3 residues: CASSSQDILNTEAFF. The CDR3 region has the DNA TGTGCCAGTAGTTCCCAGGACATTTTGAACACTGAAGCTTTCTTT. Drawing the rest from reference TRBV19 and TRBJ1-1, the complete variable domain is DGGITQSPKYLFRKEGQNVTLSCEQNLNHDAMYWYRQDPGQGLRLIYYSQIVNDFQKGDIAEGYSVSREKKESFPLTVTSAQKNPTAFYLCASSSQDILNTEAFFGQGTRLTVV.